This T cell receptor (beta chain) originates from a study of regulatory T cells in long-lasting Graves disease. Notes on the study in general: It was in persistent disease that TRBV28, TRBJ1-2 and TRBJ2-5 were favored. A greater number of public clonotypes (over 2,500) was shared by persistent patients than by new patients (over 900).

Assembly of TCR beta libraries relied on iRepertoire HTBI primers together with Arm-PCR of CDR3 regions. TCRdb itself ran the multiplex PCR reads through MiXCR, one entry per CDR3 protein. The sample includes some 230,000 distinct CDR3 sequences, 15% to 20% of them seen just once. The sample holds many counts of this clonotype. Its antigen is currently unknown. This CDR3 is built from 14 residues. V was pared by 0 bases and J by 4 bases, with 9 bases between. Germline V lookup: CDR1 SEHNR, CDR2 FQNEAQ (reference sequence). Stated time point: newly diagnosed GD, antithyroid drugs for less than 3 months. Preparation of the TCR library used RNA extracted from PBMCs. American Thyroid Association guidelines defined Graves' disease diagnosis. The EDTA tubes were filled with about 9 milliliters of drawn peripheral blood.

The TCR sequence derives from a female donor with Graves disease. Sample: peripheral blood mononuclear cells (PBMCs), taken at new diagnosis, from a patient treated with antithyroid drugs. The chain recombines TRBV7-9 with TRBJ1-2; D is undetermined. CDR3 protein: CASSLAQNIYGYTF. CDR3 DNA sequence: TGTGCCAGCAGCTTAGCGCAGAATATCTATGGCTACACCTTC. The complete variable domain, with remaining parts taken from reference TRBV7-9 and TRBJ1-2, reads DTGVSQNPRHKITKRGQNVTFRCDPISEHNRLYWYRQTLGQGPEFLTYFQNEAQLEKSRLLSDRFSAERPKGSFSTLEIQRTEQGDSAMYLCASSLAQNIYGYTFGSGTRLTVV.